This is a list of T cell receptor beta chains from one sample in a study of T cell changes during pregnancy in multiple sclerosis. TCRdb's copy holds only in-frame clones and misses some; the assay was immunoSEQ multiplex PCR. The repertoire holds over 55,000 clones, with under 95% as singletons. The specimen comprised CD8+ T cells from peripheral blood mononuclear cells, sampled in the third trimester of pregnancy. Source of these receptors: a female donor with multiple sclerosis, enrolled in a pregnancy study. Both conserved end residues are part of each CDR3. A D gene is named only where the DNA matches it firmly. Part of the rows lack a size; the others show once, few, many or a class for expanded clones.

NA | NA | TRBJ2-1 | TRBV19 | TGTGCCAGTAGTATAGATAACGGCGGCAGCTCCTACAATGAGCAGTTCTTC | CASSIDNGGSSYNEQFF
NA | NA | TRBJ2-7 | TRBV30 | TGTGCCTGGACCATCGGACTGGGGAGCTCCTACGAGCAGTACTTC | CAWTIGLGSSYEQYF
NA | NA | TRBJ2-3 | TRBV6-6 | TGTGCCAGCAGTTACTACTCAGGACAGATCACAGATACGCAGTATTTT | CASSYYSGQITDTQYF
NA | NA | TRBJ1-3 | TRBV9 | TGTGCCAGCAGCGTAGGCACAGGACCTCACATATATTTT | CASSVGTGPHIYF
NA | TRBD1 | TRBJ1-2 | TRBV5-1 | TGCGCCAGCGGAGGGGGCGGAGGCTACACCTTC | CASGGGGGYTF
NA | NA | TRBJ2-1 | TRBV13 | TGTGCCAGCAGCTTAGTTTCACGGGAAGGTTTCAATGAGCAGTTCTTC | CASSLVSREGFNEQFF
NA | TRBD2 | TRBJ2-1 | TRBV6-4 | TGTGCCAGCAGTCCGCGGGAGTCGGATGAGCAGTTCTTC | CASSPRESDEQFF
once | TRBD1 | TRBJ1-2 | TRBV27 | TGTGCCAGCAGTTATAAACAGGGGTTCTACGCTGGCTACACCTTC | CASSYKQGFYAGYTF
NA | NA | TRBJ1-5 | TRBV4-1 | TGCGCCAGCAGCCAAGACCTGAGTTCCAACCCTAATCAGCCCCAGCATTTT | CASSQDLSSNPNQPQHF
NA | TRBD1 | TRBJ1-1 | TRBV5-1 | TGCGCCAGCAGCTATGGCCCGGGACAGGGGGGATTGAAGACTGAAGCTTTCTTT | CASSYGPGQGGLKTEAFF
NA | TRBD2 | TRBJ2-3 | TRBV27 | TGTGCCAGCAGTCTTAGGGAGGGTGGGTCAGATACGCAGTATTTT | CASSLREGGSDTQYF
once | TRBD1 | TRBJ2-5 | TRBV4-1 | TGCGCCAGCAGCCTCGGGACAGGGGGGAGGAGGGAGACCCAGTACTTC | CASSLGTGGRRETQYF
NA | NA | TRBJ2-3 | TRBV25-1 | TGTGCCAGCGCACTACCGGGACACACCACAGATACGCAGTATTTT | CASALPGHTTDTQYF
NA | TRBD2 | TRBJ2-1 | TRBV11-2 | TGTGCCAGCAGCCAAAGTTGGGAGGGCCACTACAATGAGCAGTTCTTC | CASSQSWEGHYNEQFF
NA | TRBD1 | TRBJ2-7 | TRBV27 | TGTGCCAGCAGTATTACAGGGGAATACGGCGAGCAGTACTTC | CASSITGEYGEQYF
NA | TRBD1 | TRBJ1-1 | TRBV5-4 | TGTGCCAGCAGCTCACCAGTCCGGGACAGAGGAATGAACACTGAAGCTTTCTTT | CASSSPVRDRGMNTEAFF
NA | NA | TRBJ2-2 | TRBV5-1 | TGCGCCAGCAGCGGCTACACCGGGGAGCTGTTTTTT | CASSGYTGELFF
NA | NA | TRBJ2-1 | TRBV28 | TGTGCCAGCACCGACACCCTAGCGAATGAGCAGTTCTTC | CASTDTLANEQFF
NA | NA | TRBJ2-7 | TRBV13 | TGTGCCAGCAGTCCTAGAGGGTACTCCTACGAGCAGTACTTC | CASSPRGYSYEQYF
NA | TRBD1 | TRBJ2-2 | TRBV9 | TGTGCCAGCAGCCCCGGGACAGGGGGCACCGGGGAGCTGTTTTTT | CASSPGTGGTGELFF
NA | TRBD1 | TRBJ1-2 | TRBV29-1 | TGCAGCGCTGGACAGGGGGCTTATGGCTACACCTTC | CSAGQGAYGYTF
NA | TRBD2 | TRBJ2-2 | TRBV11-2 | TGTGCCAGCAGCCCTCCGGTTAGCGGGAGGCTCCTGGGCGGGGAGCTGTTTTTT | CASSPPVSGRLLGGELFF
NA | NA | TRBJ2-7 | TRBV5-1 | TGCGCCAGCAGCGTGGCCGGGGTCGAGCAGTACTTC | CASSVAGVEQYF
once | TRBD1 | TRBJ1-1 | TRBV5-1 | TGCGCCAGCAGCGAGGGACAGGGGAGCACTGAAGCTTTCTTT | CASSEGQGSTEAFF
NA | NA | TRBJ1-3 | TRBV28 | TGTGCCAGCAGGACCTATACAGAATTCTCTGGAAACACCATATATTTT | CASRTYTEFSGNTIYF
NA | TRBD1 | TRBJ2-7 | TRBV13 | TGTGCCAGCAGCCCAGACCGGGACAGGTCCCCCTACGAGCAGTACTTC | CASSPDRDRSPYEQYF
NA | TRBD2 | TRBJ2-5 | TRBV4-3 | TGCGCCAGCAGCCAAGAATACGGGGGACTAGCGGGGCAAGAGACCCAGTACTTC | CASSQEYGGLAGQETQYF
medium-sized | TRBD2 | TRBJ2-1 | TRBV6-4 | TGTGCCAGCAGTGAAGGGACTAGCGGGAGCAATGAGCAGTTCTTC | CASSEGTSGSNEQFF
NA | NA | TRBJ2-7 | TRBV7-9 | TGTGCCAGCAGCTCTATCACCTACGAGCAGTACTTC | CASSSITYEQYF
NA | TRBD2 | TRBJ2-7 | TRBV6-5 | TGTGCCAGCAGTTATACACTAGCGGACCCCTACGAGCAGTACTTC | CASSYTLADPYEQYF
NA | NA | TRBJ2-7 | TRBV6-5 | TGTGCCAGCAGTTACCGCCAGACTTACTACGAGCAGTACTTC | CASSYRQTYYEQYF
NA | NA | TRBJ2-1 | TRBV19 | TGTGCCAGTAGTATAGACGGTAGCGGACACAATGAGCAGTTCTTC | CASSIDGSGHNEQFF
NA | NA | TRBJ2-1 | TRBV10-3 | TGTGCCATCAGTTCCACCGGCCCAGGGTGGAACTCCTACAATGAGCAGTTCTTC | CAISSTGPGWNSYNEQFF
once | TRBD2 | TRBJ2-7 | TRBV28 | TGTGCCAGCAGTTTTGGCGGGGGCTCCTACGAGCAGTACTTC | CASSFGGGSYEQYF
NA | TRBD1 | TRBJ2-1 | TRBV6-5 | TGTGCCAGCAGGCCAGTACAGGGGAACTACAATGAGCAGTTCTTC | CASRPVQGNYNEQFF
NA | NA | TRBJ2-7 | TRBV18 | TGTGCCAGCTCACCAGGTGCAGGGGGGTACGAGCAGTACTTC | CASSPGAGGYEQYF
NA | NA | TRBJ2-7 | TRBV5-1 | TGCGCCACAAGGGGGACGAACTCCTACGAGCAGTACTTC | CATRGTNSYEQYF
NA | TRBD2 | TRBJ2-7 | TRBV4-1 | TGCGCCAGCAGCCAGGGATTGGGACTACCCGGCACCGAGCAGTACTTC | CASSQGLGLPGTEQYF
NA | NA | TRBJ2-1 | TRBV14 | TGTGCCAGCAGCCAAGACCCAACGCGGGAGCAGTTCTTC | CASSQDPTREQFF
NA | NA | TRBJ2-1 | TRBV6-4 | TGTGCCAGCAGTTCCGGGGACAACAATGAGCAGTTCTTC | CASSSGDNNEQFF
NA | NA | TRBJ2-2 | TRBV27 | TGTGCCAGCAGTTTATGGGGCGCAGCCGGGGAGCTGTTTTTT | CASSLWGAAGELFF
NA | TRBD2 | TRBJ2-2 | TRBV27 | TGTGCCAGCAGTTTAGTTGTGGCTAGCGGGAGGTCCGGGGAGCTGTTTTTT | CASSLVVASGRSGELFF
NA | NA | TRBJ2-7 | TRBV4-3 | TGCGCCAGCAGCCAAGATTGGCAGGGCGAGCAGTACTTC | CASSQDWQGEQYF
NA | TRBD2 | TRBJ2-3 | TRBV10-3 | TGTGCCATCAGTGAGGAGGGTAGCGGGAGGTCAGATACGCAGTATTTT | CAISEEGSGRSDTQYF
once | NA | TRBJ2-7 | TRBV2 | TGTGCCAGCTTGCGGTCCGCCTACGAGCAGTACTTC | CASLRSAYEQYF
NA | TRBD1 | TRBJ1-2 | TRBV27 | TGTGCCAGCAGTAGGGACAGCCTATTCAACTATGGCTACACCTTC | CASSRDSLFNYGYTF
NA | NA | TRBJ2-2 | TRBV7-9 | TGTGCCAGCAGCTTAGTCTCCACCGGGGAGCTGTTTTTT | CASSLVSTGELFF
once | NA | TRBJ2-3 | TRBV5-4 | TGTGCCAGCAGCTTGACAGAAACAATCACAGATACGCAGTATTTT | CASSLTETITDTQYF
NA | TRBD2 | TRBJ2-1 | TRBV5-1 | TGCGCCAGCAGCTCCGGGACTAGCGGGTTTGAGCAGTTCTTC | CASSSGTSGFEQFF
once | TRBD2 | TRBJ2-5 | TRBV10-1 | TGCGCCGCAACTAAAGAAGCGGGAGAAGAGACCCAGTACTTC | CAATKEAGEETQYF
NA | NA | TRBJ1-3 | TRBV9 | TGTGCCAGCAGCGTAGACCTAACCTCTGGAAACACCATATATTTT | CASSVDLTSGNTIYF
NA | TRBD1 | TRBJ2-1 | TRBV6-4 | TGTGCCAGCAGTGGCTCTCCGGGACAGGGGAATGAGCAGTTCTTC | CASSGSPGQGNEQFF
NA | NA | TRBJ2-2 | TRBV29-1 | TGCAGCGTTATTAGCGTCACCGGGGAGCTGTTTTTT | CSVISVTGELFF
NA | NA | TRBJ2-7 | TRBV11-2 | TGTGCCAGCAGCGCCGACAATGCCTACGAGCAGTACTTC | CASSADNAYEQYF
NA | NA | TRBJ2-2 | TRBV4-1 | TGCGCCAGCAGCCAAGTCGCGGGCCCCACTTACACCGGGGAGCTGTTTTTT | CASSQVAGPTYTGELFF
NA | NA | TRBJ1-1 | TRBV4-1 | TGCGCCAGCAGCCAAGATCAGCTCCTTACGGGAGCTTTCTTT | CASSQDQLLTGAFF
NA | TRBD2 | TRBJ2-1 | TRBV5-6 | TGTGCCAGCAGCTCTACCGGGACTAGCGGGAGGGCCCTCTCCAATGAGCAGTTCTTC | CASSSTGTSGRALSNEQFF
NA | TRBD2 | TRBJ2-1 | TRBV19 | TGTGCCAGTAGTATACCTCGACTAGCGGGACGATACAATGAGCAGTTCTTC | CASSIPRLAGRYNEQFF
once | NA | TRBJ1-4 | TRBV27 | TGTGCCAGCAGTGGAGCGGGGAGTCTTGAAAAACTGTTTTTT | CASSGAGSLEKLFF
NA | TRBD2 | TRBJ2-2 | TRBV5-4 | TGTGCCAGCAGTACAGGACTAGCGGGAGGTGGTTGGAACACCGGGGAGCTGTTTTTT | CASSTGLAGGGWNTGELFF